This T cell receptor (beta chain) was found in a study of cytomegalovirus exposure and HLA in healthy donors. Study as a whole: The Caucasian-associated ancestry cluster contained around four fifths of the 398 genotyped donors. Whole-study results and caveats: Most of the TCR beta V segments (in an earlier analysis) were productive either about 87% or about 30% of the time. The authors considered a cluster of highly shared sequence variants likely to be a sequencing artifact. It was shown in a later analysis that HLA-associated TCR beta chains were more clonally expanded than other, equally common chains.

This clone was observed a handful of times. As yet, its antigen is unknown. Primers: 60 Vbeta forward and 13 Jbeta reverse. Data came from immunoSEQ multiplex PCR; TCRdb stores just in-frame clones and leaves some out. The table lists roughly 92,000 clones, about 8% of them singletons, with about 2.5% in the top ten. This sequence was found in a man aged 50-60 years in good health and CMV-seronegative. Material: PBMCs.

The CDR3 DNA reads as TGTGCCAGCAGCTTACGTGGGAAGGGGTCTAATGAAAAACTGTTTTTT. It encodes CASSLRGKGSNEKLFF. J is TRBJ1-4 and V is TRBV7-9, with D perhaps matching TRBD1 (5 bases). Germline CDR1 SEHNR, CDR2 FQNEAQ (reference sequence). V was trimmed by 2 bases and J by 3 bases, leaving 13 bases between them. CDR3 size: 16 residues.